The entry below gives a single T cell receptor beta chain sequence along with its context. These data come from a study of blood T cell repertoires in COVID-19. Background on the study: The United States, Italy and Spain provided the acute and convalescent COVID-19 samples. The analysed material was cDNA or gDNA that came from T cells, B-cell-depleted T cells, or PBMCs.

The CDR3 covers 15 residues. Germline V gives CDR1 GTSNPN, CDR2 SVGIG (reference sequence). J gave up 8 bases and V 3 bases, and 14 bases lay outside the gene matches. Authors' data handling: The assay estimated nucleated cells by amplifying reference gene primers. Clones were read by immunoSEQ multiplex PCR, and TCRdb kept only the in-frame ones, dropping some. That table gives V, J and clone size, and the DNA gave D and trimming. The table shows around 210,000 clones, with around 83% occurring only once. The V and J genes are TRBV30 and TRBJ1-2, with 8 bases lining up with TRBD1. The sequenced sample consisted of peripheral blood. This TCR came from a human donor in a cohort sampled during active COVID-19. The CDR3 DNA follows: TGTGCCTGGAGACCTGAACCGGACAGGGTAGGGGGCTACACCTTC. It codes for CAWRPEPDRVGGYTF.